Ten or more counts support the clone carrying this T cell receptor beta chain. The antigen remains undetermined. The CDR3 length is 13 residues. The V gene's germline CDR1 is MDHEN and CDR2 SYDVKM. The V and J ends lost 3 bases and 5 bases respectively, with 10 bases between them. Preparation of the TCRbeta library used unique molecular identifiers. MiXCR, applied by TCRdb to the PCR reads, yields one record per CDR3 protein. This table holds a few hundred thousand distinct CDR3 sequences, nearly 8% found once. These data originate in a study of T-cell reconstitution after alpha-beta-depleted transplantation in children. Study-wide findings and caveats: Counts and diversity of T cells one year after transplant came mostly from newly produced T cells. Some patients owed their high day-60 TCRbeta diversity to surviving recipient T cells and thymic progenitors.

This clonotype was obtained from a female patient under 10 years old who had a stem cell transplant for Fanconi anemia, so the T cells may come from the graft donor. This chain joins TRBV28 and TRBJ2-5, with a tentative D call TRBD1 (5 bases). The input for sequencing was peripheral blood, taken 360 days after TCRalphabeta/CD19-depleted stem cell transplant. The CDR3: CASSLAGKETQYF. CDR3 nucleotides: TGTGCCAGCAGTTTGGCAGGGAAGGAGACCCAGTACTTC.